The 23 T cell receptor beta chains presented below share a single source sample, sequenced in a study of T cell responses to AZD1222 COVID-19 vaccine. This table comes from immunoSEQ multiplex PCR, and its TCRdb copy is limited to in-frame clones, with some not included. The sample records 100,000 to 130,000 clones, about 90% being singletons. Sequenced here: peripheral blood, sampled on day 0 of AZD1222 vaccination. Receptors were obtained from an adult in good health.

This rearrangement joins TRBV7-2 to TRBJ2-2; the D gene is possibly TRBD2 (6 bases). Germline CDR1 and CDR2: SGHTA and FQGNSA. The CDR3 extends over 15 amino acids. V gave up 7 bases and J gave up 0 bases, with 12 bases separating them. CDR3 region: CASNRREPNTGELFF. For the CDR3, the DNA is TGTGCCAGCAACAGGAGGGAGCCGAACACCGGGGAGCTGTTTTTT.

V usage is TRBV10-3 and J usage is TRBJ1-2, with a tentative D call TRBD1 (6 bases). The germline V and J ends were trimmed by 6 bases and 0 bases, with 20 bases remaining between them. The CDR3 is made up of 17 amino acids. Germline lookup yields CDR1 ENHRY and CDR2 SYGVKD. CDR3 in DNA: TGTGCCATCAGCCTAACAGGGCCCCCCAGAACTAACTATGGCTACACCTTC. Amino acid sequence: CAISLTGPPRTNYGYTF.

The rearrangement links TRBV5-4 to TRBJ2-7; 9 bases agree with TRBD1. Trimming cost V 4 bases and J 7 bases; bases outside gene matches: 9. Germline V gene lookup returns CDR1 SGHNT and CDR2 YYREEE (reference sequence). This CDR3 is built from 14 residues. This chain's CDR3 is CASSVTGGAGEQYF. The CDR3 nucleotides are TGTGCCAGCAGCGTAACAGGGGGCGCGGGTGAGCAGTACTTC. The full variable domain, rest sourced from reference TRBV5-4 and TRBJ2-7, is ETGVTQSPTHLIKTRGQQVTLRCSSQSGHNTVSWYQQALGQGPQFIFQYYREEENGRGNFPPRFSGLQFPNYSSELNVNALELDDSALYLCASSVTGGAGEQYFGPGTRLTVT.

J is TRBJ1-1 and V is TRBV5-1; D gene uncertain. V lost 3 bases, J lost 5 bases, and 14 bases lay in between. Germline V CDR1 and CDR2: SGHRS, YFSETQ. CDR3 length equals 14 residues. The CDR3 reads CASSWWGDGTEAFF. CDR3 in DNA: TGCGCCAGCAGCTGGTGGGGAGATGGGACTGAAGCTTTCTTT.

This clone appeared a single time. The gene calls are TRBV9 and TRBJ1-2; TRBD1 matches at 11 bases. The trim removed 0 bases at V and 6 bases at J, leaving 10 bases unmatched. Germline assignment: CDR1 SGDLS and CDR2 YYNGEE. CDR3 length: 17 residues. Written as DNA, the CDR3 is TGTGCCAGCAGCGTAGAATTGTCGGGACAGGGGGTGGATGGCTACACCTTC. Translating it yields CASSVELSGQGVDGYTF.

The CDR3 region has the DNA TGTGCCAGCAGCTTAAGGGGTAGCGGGGGAGCCACGGGGGAGCTGTTTTTT. Translation: CASSLRGSGGATGELFF. This rearrangement joins TRBV7-8 to TRBJ2-2; 9 positions match TRBD2. Germline CDR1 and CDR2: SGHVS and FQNEAQ. Trimming took 2 bases from V and 8 from J; bases not matched to a gene: 12. The CDR3 is 17 amino acids. The entire variable domain, with the rest obtained from reference TRBV7-8 and TRBJ2-2, is as follows: GAGVSQSPRYKVAKRGQDVALRCDPISGHVSLFWYQQALGQGPEFLTYFQNEAQLDKSGLPSDRFFAERPEGSVSTLKIQRTQQEDSAVYLCASSLRGSGGATGELFFGEGSRLTVL.

The chain uses TRBV29-1 and TRBJ2-1, with 7 bases that match TRBD2. The CDR3 is made up of 12 amino acids. Per the germline V gene, CDR1 is SQVTM and CDR2 is ANQGSEA. This CDR3 reads CRATSPGNEQFF. The CDR3 DNA is TGCAGAGCGACTAGCCCAGGGAATGAGCAGTTCTTC.

The genes are TRBV30 and TRBJ1-6; D remains unclear. This CDR3 is 12 amino acids long. The V and J ends lost 1 base and 19 bases respectively, with 17 bases between them. Germline loops: CDR1 GTSNPN, CDR2 SVGIG (reference sequence). The CDR3 spells CAWSGGRGVQHF. The CDR3 DNA is TGTGCCTGGAGTGGTGGACGGGGTGTTCAACACTTT.

The chain links TRBV6-2 or TRBV6-3 to TRBJ1-3; D is ambiguous. V was cut by 4 bases and J by 4 bases, with 2 bases left in between. Germline V gives CDR1 MNHEY, CDR2 SVGEGT. The CDR3 covers 11 residues. The CDR3 sequence is CASSFGNTIYF. In nucleotides, the CDR3 is TGTGCCAGCAGTTTCGGAAACACCATATATTTT.

J is TRBJ2-7 and V is TRBV12-5; no firm D call. The CDR3 loop spans 12 amino acids. The V end was cut by 1 base, the J end by 3 bases, with 4 bases between. CDR1 is LGHNT, CDR2 FRNRAP, per germline. This chain's CDR3 is CASGLDSYEQYF. The CDR3 region has the DNA TGTGCTAGTGGTTTGGACAGCTACGAGCAGTACTTC. The full variable domain, its missing parts supplied by reference TRBV12-5 and TRBJ2-7, is DARVTQTPRHKVTEMGQEVTMRCQPILGHNTVFWYRQTMMQGLELLAYFRNRAPLDDSGMPKDRFSAEMPDATLATLKIQPSEPRDSAVYFCASGLDSYEQYFGPGTRLTVT.

In its sample, this clone was seen once. The V call is TRBV4-3, the J call TRBJ1-2; D is unresolved. V was pared by 0 bases and J by 8 bases, with 10 bases between. The CDR3 has 13 amino acids. Germline CDR1 is LGHNA and CDR2 is YSLEER. Here the CDR3 DNA reads TGCGCCAGCAGCCAAGATCGGGTGGGAGGCTACACCTTC. It yields the protein CASSQDRVGGYTF.

The chain is built from TRBV27 and TRBJ1-6; no clear D. The CDR3 extends over 10 amino acids. V lost 6 bases and J lost 11, with 5 bases in between. The germline CDR1 and CDR2 sequences are MNHEY and SMNVEV (reference sequence). CDR3: CASRLTPLHF. The CDR3 region has the DNA TGTGCCAGCAGACTAACACCCCTCCACTTT.

The chain carries TRBV5-1 and TRBJ2-2; TRBD2 matches 13 bases. The V and J ends lost 4 bases and 7 bases, in that order; junction bases with no gene match: 10. CDR1 SGHRS and CDR2 YFSETQ come from the germline V gene. This CDR3 contains 17 residues. CDR3 in DNA: TGCGCCAGCAGCGTGGGACTAGCGGGGACACAGGGCGGGGAGCTGTTTTTT. It is translated as CASSVGLAGTQGGELFF.

The chain joins TRBV11-2 to TRBJ2-1; 8 nucleotides match TRBD2. CDR1 SGHAT and CDR2 FQNNGV come from the germline V gene. The CDR3 is made up of 18 amino acids. V lost 7 bases to trimming and J lost 6 bases; unmatched junction nucleotides: 20. DNA of the CDR3: TGTGCCAGCACCAACGGCCAGCGGGGGCGGAACGCCCTCAATGAGCAGTTCTTC. Residues: CASTNGQRGRNALNEQFF.

The chain links TRBV19 to TRBJ1-2; TRBD1 aligns across 7 bases. V gave up 4 bases and J gave up 6 bases; unmatched junction bases: 8. Per germline, CDR1 LNHDA and CDR2 SQIVND (reference sequence). The CDR3 spans 14 residues. The CDR3 region is CASSTRQGMDGYTF. For the CDR3, the DNA is TGTGCCAGTAGTACTAGACAGGGAATGGATGGCTACACCTTC.

This clone occurred a few times. Other DNA variants within this sample encode the same CDR3. The rearrangement links TRBV7-2 to TRBJ1-1, with a tentative D call TRBD1 (6 bases). The CDR3 has 14 residues. V was trimmed by 4 bases and J by 5 bases, leaving 14 bases between them. Germline CDR1 and CDR2: SGHTA and FQGNSA. In nucleotides, the CDR3 is TGTGCCAGCAGCTCCCAGGGGCCGGGAACTGAAGCTTTCTTT. Its protein is CASSSQGPGTEAFF.

J is TRBJ2-5 and V is TRBV4-1, with D tentatively TRBD1 (5 bases). The CDR3 has 15 amino acids. CDR1 and CDR2 from the germline V gene are MGHRA and YSYEKL. V lost 4 bases and J lost 3, with 15 bases in between. Here the CDR3 reads CASSPREVGEETQYF. The CDR3 DNA is TGCGCCAGCAGCCCTCGAGAGGTAGGGGAAGAGACCCAGTACTTC.

Regarding this clone: Sequence at one end of the junction differs from germline and may be a read error. The V gene is TRBV19, the J gene TRBJ2-4; either TRBD1 or TRBD2 may supply D (6 bases each). The CDR3 totals 13 residues. Germline V gene lookup returns CDR1 LNHDA and CDR2 SQIVND (reference sequence). The CDR3 sequence: CASSIGTGDILNF. In DNA form, the CDR3 reads TGTGCCAGTAGTATCGGGACGGGGGACATTTTGAACTTC.

The CDR3 nucleotides read TGTGCCAGCAGTCCTGACCGACCCAACACTGAAGCTTTCTTT. Translating gives CASSPDRPNTEAFF. The chain recombines TRBV13 with TRBJ1-1; D remains ambiguous. V was pared by 6 bases and J by 2 bases, with 13 bases between. The CDR3 is 14 amino acids. From germline, CDR1 is PRHDT and CDR2 FYEKMQ (reference sequence). The entire variable domain, with the rest obtained from reference TRBV13 and TRBJ1-1, is as follows: AAGVIQSPRHLIKEKRETATLKCYPIPRHDTVYWYQQGPGQDPQFLISFYEKMQSDKGSIPDRFSAQQFSDYHSELNMSSLELGDSALYFCASSPDRPNTEAFFGQGTRLTVV.

This clone was detected only once. The chain combines TRBV5-1 with TRBJ1-2; perhaps TRBD1 as D (5 bases). Germline CDR1 reads SGHRS; CDR2 reads YFSETQ. CDR3 length: 14 residues. Trimming removed 2 bases from V and 8 bases from J, with 16 bases in between. The CDR3 DNA reads TGCGCCAGCAGCTTCAAGGACGGGACGTCGGGCTACACCTTC. It encodes CASSFKDGTSGYTF.

Written as DNA, the CDR3 is TGTGCCAGCAGCCAAGAGGGCCATATTAGTCCCCTCCACTTT. Translated: CASSQEGHISPLHF. The J gene is TRBJ1-6, the V gene TRBV3-1 (or the pseudogene TRBV3-2), with no clear D. The CDR3 is 14 amino acids. V gave up 0 bases and J gave up 13 bases, with 13 bases separating them. Germline assignment: CDR1 LGHDT and CDR2 YNNKEL (reference sequence).

The DNA of the CDR3 is TGTGCCAGCAGCCGACAGGGGTGGGACTATGGCTACACCTTC. Its protein is CASSRQGWDYGYTF. The chain carries TRBV2 and TRBJ1-2; 8 nucleotides line up with TRBD1. Germline assignment: CDR1 SNHLY and CDR2 FYNNEI. J lost 3 bases, V lost 6 bases, and 6 bases had no gene match. CDR3 size: 14 residues. Full variable domain (remainder filled in from reference TRBV2 and TRBJ1-2): EPEVTQTPSHQVTQMGQEVILRCVPISNHLYFYWYRQILGQKVEFLVSFYNNEISEKSEIFDDQFSVERPDGSNFTLKIRSTKLEDSAMYFCASSRQGWDYGYTFGSGTRLTVV.

The chain combines TRBV13 with TRBJ2-7; perhaps TRBD2 as D (5 bases). The CDR3 consists of 14 residues. Per germline, CDR1 PRHDT and CDR2 FYEKMQ (reference sequence). The germline V and J ends were trimmed by 5 bases and 0 bases, with 11 bases remaining between them. The DNA of the CDR3 is TGTGCCAGCAGCCCGCGTGAGGGCTCCTACGAGCAGTACTTC. Protein: CASSPREGSYEQYF. Full variable domain (remainder filled in from reference TRBV13 and TRBJ2-7): AAGVIQSPRHLIKEKRETATLKCYPIPRHDTVYWYQQGPGQDPQFLISFYEKMQSDKGSIPDRFSAQQFSDYHSELNMSSLELGDSALYFCASSPREGSYEQYFGPGTRLTVT.